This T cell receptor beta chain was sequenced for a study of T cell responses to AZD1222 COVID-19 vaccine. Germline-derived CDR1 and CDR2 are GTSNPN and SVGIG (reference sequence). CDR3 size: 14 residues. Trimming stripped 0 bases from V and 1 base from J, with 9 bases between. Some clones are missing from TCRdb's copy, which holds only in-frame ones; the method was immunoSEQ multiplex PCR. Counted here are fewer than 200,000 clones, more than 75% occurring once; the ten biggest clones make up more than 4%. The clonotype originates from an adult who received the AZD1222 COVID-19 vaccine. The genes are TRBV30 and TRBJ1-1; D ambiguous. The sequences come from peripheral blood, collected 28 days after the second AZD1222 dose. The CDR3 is CAWSVLGTNTEAFF. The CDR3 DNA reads TGTGCCTGGAGTGTACTGGGCACGAACACTGAAGCTTTCTTT.